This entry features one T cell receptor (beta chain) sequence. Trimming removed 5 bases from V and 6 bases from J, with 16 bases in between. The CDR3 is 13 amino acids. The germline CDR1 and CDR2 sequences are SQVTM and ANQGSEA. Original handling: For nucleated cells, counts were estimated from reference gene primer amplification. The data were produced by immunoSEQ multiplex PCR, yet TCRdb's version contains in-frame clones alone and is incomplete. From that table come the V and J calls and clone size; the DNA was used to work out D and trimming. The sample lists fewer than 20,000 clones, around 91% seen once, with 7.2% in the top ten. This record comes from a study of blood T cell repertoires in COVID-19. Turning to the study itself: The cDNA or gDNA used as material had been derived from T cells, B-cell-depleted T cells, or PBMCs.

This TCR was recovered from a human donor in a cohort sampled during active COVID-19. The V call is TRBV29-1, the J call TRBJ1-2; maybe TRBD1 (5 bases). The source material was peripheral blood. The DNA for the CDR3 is TGCAGCGTTTTAACCGCAGGGAGGGATGGCTACACCTTC. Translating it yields CSVLTAGRDGYTF.